This is a list of T cell receptor beta chains from one sample in a study of Ad26.COV2.S vaccination and SARS-CoV-2 variants. Here immunoSEQ multiplex PCR was the method, and the copy in TCRdb shows in-frame clones only, minus some. The sample has about 350,000 clones; 86% are singletons. This specimen consisted of peripheral blood, obtained in a trial of Ad26.COV2.S vaccine versus placebo. The receptors come from a person between 18 and 59 years old who received the Ad26.COV2.S COVID-19 vaccine or a placebo. Both conserved end residues are part of each CDR3. Each record gives: CDR3 length, J gene, D gene, clone size, V gene, CDR3 DNA, CDR3 protein. The D gene is left open where the match is weak. For some rows the clone size is stated as once, few or many, or as a class when expanded; others skip it.

17,TRBJ2-2,TRBD1,NA,TRBV3-1/TRBV3-2,TGTGCCAGCAGCCAAGAGACCGGGACAGTGGGGACCGGGGAGCTGTTTTTT,CASSQETGTVGTGELFF
15,TRBJ2-1,NA,NA,TRBV11-3,TGTGCCAGCAGCCCTGAACCGAGCTCCTACAATGAGCAGTTCTTC,CASSPEPSSYNEQFF
13,TRBJ1-2,TRBD1,NA,TRBV28,TGTGCCAGCAGTCCCCCACAGGGGATTGGCTACACCTTC,CASSPPQGIGYTF
15,TRBJ2-4,NA,NA,TRBV5-1,TGCGCCAGCAGCTTGGTGGGACTAGCCAAAAACATTCAGTACTTC,CASSLVGLAKNIQYF
14,TRBJ1-3,NA,NA,TRBV28,TGTGCCAGCAGTTTATGGCAGATTGGAAACACCATATATTTT,CASSLWQIGNTIYF
15,TRBJ1-2,NA,NA,TRBV5-1,TGCGCCAGCAGCCCCCATGCACAGGAATTCTATGGCTACACCTTC,CASSPHAQEFYGYTF
13,TRBJ2-7,NA,NA,TRBV7-8,TGTGCCAGCAGCTCCCGGACTGCGTACGAGCAGTACTTC,CASSSRTAYEQYF
11,TRBJ2-1,NA,NA,TRBV5-5,TGTGCCAGCAGCTTGGAATATGAGCAGTTCTTC,CASSLEYEQFF
14,TRBJ2-3,NA,NA,TRBV19,TGTGCCAGTAGTACCAAACAGGGTTCAGATACGCAGTATTTT,CASSTKQGSDTQYF
15,TRBJ1-1,TRBD1,NA,TRBV10-3,TGTGCCATCAGTTCATACAGGGGCACGGACACTGAAGCTTTCTTT,CAISSYRGTDTEAFF
14,TRBJ2-7,NA,few,TRBV4-3,TGCGCCAGCAGCCAAGCATCCACGGTGCGCGAGCAGTACTTC,CASSQASTVREQYF
13,TRBJ2-5,NA,NA,TRBV10-3,TGTGCCATCGGAACAGCCGGCGCAGAGACCCAGTACTTC,CAIGTAGAETQYF
17,TRBJ2-1,NA,NA,TRBV27,TGTGCCAGCAGTTTATATCCTGCAACCGAATCCTACAATGAGCAGTTCTTC,CASSLYPATESYNEQFF
18,TRBJ2-6,TRBD1,NA,TRBV9,TGTGCCAGCAGCGACCGGGACAGTTTTTACTCTGGGGCCAACGTCCTGACTTTC,CASSDRDSFYSGANVLTF
14,TRBJ1-5,NA,NA,TRBV29-1,TGCAGCGTTGGATTCGAGGGGAGCAATCAGCCCCAGCATTTT,CSVGFEGSNQPQHF
13,TRBJ2-1,NA,NA,TRBV28,TGTGCCAGCAGGACGGCAGGCTACAATGAGCAGTTCTTC,CASRTAGYNEQFF
15,TRBJ1-2,NA,NA,TRBV7-8,TGTGCCAGCAGCTTAGATCCGGGGTTAAGGGATGGCTACACCTTC,CASSLDPGLRDGYTF
14,TRBJ1-2,NA,NA,TRBV4-1,TGCGCCAGTTCGCCAGGATTTTTGAACTATGGCTACACCTTC,CASSPGFLNYGYTF